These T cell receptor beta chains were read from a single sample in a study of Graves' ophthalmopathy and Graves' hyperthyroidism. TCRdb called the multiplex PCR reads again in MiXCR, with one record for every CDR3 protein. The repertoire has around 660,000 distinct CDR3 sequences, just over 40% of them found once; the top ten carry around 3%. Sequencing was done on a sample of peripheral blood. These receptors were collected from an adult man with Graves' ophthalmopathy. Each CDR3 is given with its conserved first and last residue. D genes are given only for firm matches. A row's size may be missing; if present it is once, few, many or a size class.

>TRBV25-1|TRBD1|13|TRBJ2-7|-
CAKRGGSSYEQYF
TGTGCCAAAAGAGGGGGCAGTAGCTACGAGCAGTACTTC
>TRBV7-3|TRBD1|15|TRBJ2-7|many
CASSLFPGQGYEQYF
TGTGCCAGCAGCTTATTTCCGGGACAGGGCTACGAGCAGTACTTC
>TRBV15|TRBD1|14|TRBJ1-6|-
CATSRTGSNSPLHF
TGTGCCACCAGCCGGACAGGGAGTAATTCACCCCTCCACTTT
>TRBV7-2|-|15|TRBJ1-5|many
CASSPSGRAVQPQHF
TGTGCCAGCAGCCCGAGTGGGAGGGCGGTTCAGCCCCAGCATTTT
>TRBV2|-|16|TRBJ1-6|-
CASSGDASSYNSPLHF
TGTGCCAGCAGTGGGGACGCAAGCTCCTATAATTCACCCCTCCACTTT
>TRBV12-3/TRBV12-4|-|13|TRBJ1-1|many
CASSFRQDAEAFF
TGTGCCAGCAGTTTTAGGCAGGACGCTGAAGCTTTCTTT
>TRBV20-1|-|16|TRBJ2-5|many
CSATTPGGPYGQTQYF
TGCAGTGCTACCACTCCAGGTGGTCCTTACGGACAGACCCAGTACTTC
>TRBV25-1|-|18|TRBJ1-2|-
CASSERQSTRVVDYGYTF
TGTGCCAGCAGTGAGCGACAATCGACCAGGGTTGTGGACTATGGCTACACCTTC
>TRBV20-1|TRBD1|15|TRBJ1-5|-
CSASIGTGANQPQHF
TGCAGTGCTAGCATCGGGACAGGGGCCAATCAGCCCCAGCATTTT
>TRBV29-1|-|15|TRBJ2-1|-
CSVEDGRGQYNEQFF
TGCAGCGTTGAAGACGGGAGGGGGCAGTACAATGAGCAGTTCTTC
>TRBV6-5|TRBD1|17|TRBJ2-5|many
CASRATGVGFVQETQYF
TGTGCCAGCAGGGCGACAGGGGTCGGATTCGTCCAAGAGACCCAGTACTTC
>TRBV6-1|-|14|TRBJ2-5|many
CASSGRDRRETQYF
TGTGCCAGCAGTGGGAGGGACCGTCGGGAGACCCAGTACTTC
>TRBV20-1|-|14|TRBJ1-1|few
CSARESLMNTEAFF
TGCAGTGCCCGTGAGAGCCTTATGAACACTGAAGCTTTCTTT
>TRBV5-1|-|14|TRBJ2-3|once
CASSSGSYTDTQYF
TGCGCCAGCAGCTCGGGATCGTATACAGATACGCAGTATTTT
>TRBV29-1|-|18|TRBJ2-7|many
CSVSGTGIRGTSAYEQYF
TGCAGCGTCTCCGGGACAGGGATACGCGGGACTAGCGCTTACGAGCAGTACTTC
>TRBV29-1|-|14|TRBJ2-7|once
CSSARTGLSYEQYF
TGCAGCAGTGCCCGAACAGGGCTGTCCTACGAGCAGTACTTC
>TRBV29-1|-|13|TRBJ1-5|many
CSVGGNSNQPQHF
TGCAGCGTTGGTGGGAATAGCAATCAGCCCCAGCATTTT
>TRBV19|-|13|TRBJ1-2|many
CASSISANYGYTF
TGTGCCAGTAGTATTTCGGCTAACTATGGCTACACCTTC
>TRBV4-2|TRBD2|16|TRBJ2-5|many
CASSQDGGAGVETQYF
TGTGCCAGCAGCCAAGACGGGGGGGCGGGAGTAGAGACCCAGTACTTC
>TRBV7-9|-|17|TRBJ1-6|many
CASSLVGGSIINSPLHF
TGTGCCAGCAGCTTAGTGGGAGGCTCCATTATCAATTCACCCCTCCACTTT
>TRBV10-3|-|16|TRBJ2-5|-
CAISARALDLVETQYF
TGTGCCATCAGTGCTAGAGCGCTAGACTTGGTCGAGACCCAGTACTTC
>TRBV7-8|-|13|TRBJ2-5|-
CASSMVVEETQYF
TGTGCCAGCAGCATGGTGGTAGAAGAGACCCAGTACTTC
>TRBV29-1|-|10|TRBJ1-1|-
CSLDLTEAFF
TGCAGTCTGGACCTCACTGAAGCTTTCTTT
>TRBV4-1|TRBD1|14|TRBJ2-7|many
CASSQGQGAGEQYF
TGCGCCAGCAGCCAGGGACAGGGGGCGGGGGAGCAGTACTTC
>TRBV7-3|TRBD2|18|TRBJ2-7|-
CASSPRGDGGVGVGEQYF
TGTGCCAGCAGCCCTCGGGGGGACGGAGGCGTTGGGGTAGGCGAGCAGTACTTC
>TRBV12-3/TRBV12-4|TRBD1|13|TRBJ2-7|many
CASSLGTVQEQYF
TGTGCCAGCAGTTTGGGGACAGTTCAGGAGCAGTACTTC
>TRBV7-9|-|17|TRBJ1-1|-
CASSQVWAVSKNTEAFF
TGCGCCAGCAGCCAAGTCTGGGCGGTGTCGAAAAACACTGAAGCTTTCTTT
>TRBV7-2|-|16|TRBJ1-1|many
CASSSSRGGTKTEAFF
TGTGCCAGCAGCTCAAGCCGAGGAGGGACGAAGACTGAAGCTTTCTTT
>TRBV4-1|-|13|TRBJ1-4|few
CASSQDFREKLFF
TGCGCCAGCAGCCAAGATTTTCGAGAAAAACTGTTTTTT
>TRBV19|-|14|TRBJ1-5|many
CASSIVAGNQPQHF
TGTGCCAGTAGTATAGTGGCGGGTAATCAGCCCCAGCATTTT
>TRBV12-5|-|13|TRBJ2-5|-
CASGLPNSETQYF
TGTGCTAGTGGTTTACCGAATTCAGAGACCCAGTACTTC
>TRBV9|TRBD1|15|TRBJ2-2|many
CASSVEDRAIGELFF
TGTGCCAGCAGCGTAGAGGACAGGGCTATCGGGGAGCTGTTTTTT
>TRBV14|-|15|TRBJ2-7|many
CASSQGLDYSYEQYF
TGTGCCAGCAGCCAAGGCCTCGACTACTCCTACGAGCAGTACTTC
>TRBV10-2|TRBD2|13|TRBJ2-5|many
CASSETRTSPQYF
TGCGCCAGCAGTGAGACTAGGACTAGCCCCCAGTACTTC
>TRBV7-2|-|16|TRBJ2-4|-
CASSLVGGLAKNIQYF
TGTGCCAGCAGCTTAGTAGGGGGGCTCGCCAAAAACATTCAGTACTTC
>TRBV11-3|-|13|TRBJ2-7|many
CASSPPDIYEQYF
TGTGCCAGCAGCCCCCCGGACATCTACGAGCAGTACTTC
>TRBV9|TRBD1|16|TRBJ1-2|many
CASSVNSDRGVYGYTF
TGTGCCAGCAGCGTGAATTCAGACAGGGGGGTCTATGGCTACACCTTC
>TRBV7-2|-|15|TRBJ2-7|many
CASSSDYYGPYEQYF
TGTGCCAGCAGTTCGGATTATTATGGACCCTACGAGCAGTACTTC
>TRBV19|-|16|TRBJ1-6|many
CASSMDFSSYNSPLHF
TGTGCCAGTAGTATGGACTTCAGCTCCTATAATTCACCCCTCCACTTT
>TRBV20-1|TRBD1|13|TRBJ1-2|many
CSATGQGVYGYTF
TGCAGTGCTACTGGACAGGGAGTCTATGGCTACACCTTC
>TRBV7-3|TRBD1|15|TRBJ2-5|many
CASSLGGQGVETQYF
TGTGCCAGCAGCTTAGGGGGACAGGGGGTTGAGACCCAGTACTTC
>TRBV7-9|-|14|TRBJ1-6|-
CASSASRGDSPLHF
TGTGCCAGCAGTGCTAGTAGGGGGGATTCACCCCTCCACTTT
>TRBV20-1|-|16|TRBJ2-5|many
CSAREGGTGVYETQYF
TGCAGTGCTAGAGAGGGAGGAACAGGGGTGTATGAGACCCAGTACTTC
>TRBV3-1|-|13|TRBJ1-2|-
CASSQERANGYTF
TGTGCCAGCAGCCAAGAGAGGGCAAATGGCTACACCTTC
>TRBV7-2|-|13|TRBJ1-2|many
CASSLGPDYGYTF
TGTGCCAGCAGCTTGGGACCGGACTATGGCTACACCTTC
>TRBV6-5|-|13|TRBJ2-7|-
CAISGDRRYEQYF
TGTGCCATCAGTGGGGACCGGAGATACGAGCAGTACTTC
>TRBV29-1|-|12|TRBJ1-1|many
CSVDRGNTEAFF
TGCAGCGTTGACAGGGGGAACACTGAAGCTTTCTTT